The 26 T cell receptor beta chains below were found in one sample sequenced in a study of vaccination and CD4 T cells after COVID-19. These receptors have no identified antigens. Cultured CD4+ T cell DNA underwent sequencing with the Oncomine TCR Beta short-read assay. TCRdb passed the PCR reads through MiXCR, listing each CDR3 protein once. The sample has approximately 14,000 distinct CDR3 sequences, approximately 30% seen once. Treatment noted: approximately nine-day PBMC culture with coronavirus spike peptide pools or control peptides (ViraFEST assay). The specimen was cultured CD4+ T cells from blood. Receptors were obtained from a human donor with COVID-19.

CDR3 DNA: TGCGCCAGCAGCGCCACCCCGGCTAGCGGGGGGAACCGTGGCACGCAGTATTTT. This sequence encodes CASSATPASGGNRGTQYF. The genes are TRBV5-1 and TRBJ2-3, with 11 bases that match TRBD2. This CDR3 has 18 residues. V shed 4 bases and J 9 bases; nucleotides not matched to a gene: 19. Per germline, CDR1 SGHRS and CDR2 YFSETQ.

V gene TRBV2 combines with J gene TRBJ2-7, with D hard to call. Germline V CDR1 and CDR2: SNHLY, FYNNEI. Trimming took 5 bases from V and 4 from J, leaving 18 bases between them. This CDR3 spans 15 amino acids. CDR3 in DNA: TGTGCCAGCAGTCCTTTCGCAGCCGGTGGGTACGAGCAGTACTTC. The encoded protein is CASSPFAAGGYEQYF.

This clonotype was counted between two and nine times. The chain is built from TRBV7-3 and TRBJ1-1; D unclear. This CDR3 has 13 amino acids. The germline gives CDR1 SGHTA, CDR2 FQGTGA. Between the trimmed V and J ends, which lost 5 bases and 7 bases, there was a span of 14 bases. The CDR3 spells CASSPREGGEAFF. DNA for the CDR3: TGTGCCAGCAGCCCCCGGGAGGGCGGTGAAGCTTTCTTT.

In its sample, this clonotype was seen a few times. This chain joins TRBV20-1 and TRBJ1-5; 10 bases match TRBD1. Germline assignment: CDR1 DFQATT and CDR2 SNEGSKA (reference sequence). This CDR3 has 16 amino acids. The trim removed 6 bases at V and 0 bases at J, leaving 8 bases unmatched. The CDR3 is CSAGPGTGDSNQPQHF. DNA for the CDR3: TGCAGTGCCGGTCCGGGGACAGGGGATAGCAATCAGCCCCAGCATTTT.

This chain uses TRBV11-2 with TRBJ1-2; no clear D. CDR1 and CDR2 (germline): SGHAT, FQNNGV. The CDR3 spans 15 residues. Trimming left V 5 bases short and J 0 bases short, with 13 bases between. The DNA for the CDR3 is TGTGCCAGCAGCCTGAGGGCAGGCTCTAACTATGGCTACACCTTC. This gives the protein CASSLRAGSNYGYTF.

The chain links TRBV28 to TRBJ1-5, with TRBD1 as a possible D gene (5 bases). The CDR3 has 14 residues. V was cut by 3 bases and J by 6 bases, with 12 bases left in between. CDR1 and CDR2 from the germline V gene are MDHEN and SYDVKM. The CDR3 is CASSFSGYGQPQHF. The CDR3 DNA reads as TGTGCCAGCAGTTTCTCAGGGTACGGTCAGCCCCAGCATTTT. Full variable domain (rest looked up from reference TRBV28 and TRBJ1-5): DVKVTQSSRYLVKRTGEKVFLECVQDMDHENMFWYRQDPGLGLRLIYFSYDVKMKEKGDIPEGYSVSREKKERFSLILESASTNQTSMYLCASSFSGYGQPQHFGDGTRLSIL.

J is TRBJ2-2 and V is TRBV20-1; 16 bases align to TRBD2. The CDR3 is 20 residues long. The J segment lost 3 bases and the V segment lost 2 bases, leaving 12 bases of the junction unmatched. The germline V gene encodes CDR1 DFQATT and CDR2 SNEGSKA (reference sequence). The CDR3 nucleotides are TGCAGTGCTAGAACCCCCGGGACTAGCGGGGGGGTCCACTACACCGGGGAGCTGTTTTTT. It encodes CSARTPGTSGGVHYTGELFF.

The chain is built from TRBV7-9 and TRBJ1-6; TRBD1 agrees at 7 bases. The CDR3 covers 15 residues. The germline CDR1 and CDR2 sequences are SEHNR and FQNEAQ (reference sequence). The V segment lost 4 bases and the J segment 5 bases; nucleotides outside the gene matches: 5. The CDR3 coding sequence is TGTGCCAGCAGCTCCCGGGACAGTAATAATTCACCCCTCCACTTT. This gives the protein CASSSRDSNNSPLHF.

The rearrangement joins TRBV6-1 to TRBJ1-5; 7 bases fit TRBD1. The ends lost 5 bases at V and 4 bases at J; junction bases unmatched: 8. The germline V gene encodes CDR1 MNHNS and CDR2 SASEGT. This CDR3 contains 15 residues. The CDR3 protein is CASSSWGTVNQPQHF. The CDR3 DNA reads TGTGCCAGCAGTAGCTGGGGGACAGTGAATCAGCCCCAGCATTTT.

This chain links TRBV7-9 with TRBJ2-7; D ambiguous. The V and J ends lost 1 base and 2 bases respectively, with 6 bases between them. The germline CDR1 and CDR2 sequences are SEHNR and FQNEAQ (reference sequence). The CDR3 consists of 13 residues. In nucleotides, the CDR3 is TGTGCCAGCAGCTTAGGAGGACCCTACGAGCAGTACTTC. This codes for CASSLGGPYEQYF.

This clonotype was observed a few times. The genes are TRBV20-1 and TRBJ1-5, with D perhaps matching TRBD1 (5 bases). CDR3 length: 11 amino acids. Per the germline V gene, CDR1 is DFQATT and CDR2 is SNEGSKA (reference sequence). Deletions cut 0 bases from V and 12 bases from J, with 9 bases between. In DNA form, the CDR3 reads TGCAGTGCTAGAGATGGGACGCGCCAGCATTTT. This encodes CSARDGTRQHF.

The chain carries TRBV7-8 and TRBJ1-6; D unclear. The germline V and J ends were trimmed by 5 bases and 7 bases, with 18 bases remaining between them. Germline lookup yields CDR1 SGHVS and CDR2 FQNEAQ. This CDR3 region has 16 residues. The CDR3 DNA sequence: TGTGCCAGCAGCCTTCTGGAGGAGGTTAAGAATTCACCCCTCCACTTT. It specifies CASSLLEEVKNSPLHF.

This clonotype is a singleton in its sample. The rearrangement joins TRBV18 to TRBJ1-1; D remains unclear. Germline CDR1 and CDR2: KGHSH and LQKENI. The CDR3 totals 13 residues. V shed 2 bases and J shed 2 bases, with 6 bases lying between them. The CDR3 sequence is CASSPLRNTEAFF. The CDR3 region has the DNA TGTGCCAGCTCACCATTGAGAAACACTGAAGCTTTCTTT. Based on the CDR3 plus reference TRBV18 and TRBJ1-1, the full variable domain is NAGVMQNPRHLVRRRGQEARLRCSPMKGHSHVYWYRQLPEEGLKFMVYLQKENIIDESGMPKERFSAEFPKEGPSILRIQQVVRGDSAAYFCASSPLRNTEAFFGQGTRLTVV.

J is TRBJ2-3 and V is TRBV12-3 or TRBV12-4; TRBD2 agrees at 12 bases. Trimming at V came to 5 bases and at J to 9 bases, leaving 6 bases not matched to a gene. The CDR3 has 14 residues. Written as DNA, the CDR3 is TGTGCCAGCAGTACTAGCGGGGGGTATGAAACGCAGTATTTT. Protein sequence: CASSTSGGYETQYF.

This clonotype was seen more than once but under ten times. V gene TRBV6-1 combines with J gene TRBJ1-5, with no clear D. The CDR3 runs to 14 residues. V was cut by 5 bases and J by 3 bases, with 11 bases left in between. Germline V lookup: CDR1 MNHNS, CDR2 SASEGT. Here the CDR3 DNA reads TGTGCCAGCAGTATAGAGAGCAACAATCAGCCCCAGCATTTT. This sequence encodes CASSIESNNQPQHF.

This clonotype was recorded a few times. V gene TRBV6-1 combines with J gene TRBJ1-2; TRBD1 matches 7 bases. The ends lost 7 bases at V and 0 bases at J; junction bases unmatched: 5. CDR1 is MNHNS, CDR2 SASEGT, per germline. The CDR3 is made up of 14 amino acids. This chain's CDR3 is CASTKGTANYGYTF. In DNA, the CDR3 is TGTGCCAGCACCAAAGGGACAGCTAACTATGGCTACACCTTC.

The chain combines TRBV2 with TRBJ1-2; D is perhaps TRBD1 (6 bases). The V gene's germline CDR1 is SNHLY and CDR2 FYNNEI. V lost 3 bases to trimming and J lost 0 bases, with 8 bases between them. There are 14 residues in the CDR3. This chain's CDR3 is CASSDPGANYGYTF. In nucleotides, the CDR3 is TGTGCCAGCAGTGACCCAGGGGCTAACTATGGCTACACCTTC.

The chain links TRBV28 to TRBJ1-5, with unresolved D. Deletions cut 2 bases from V and 8 bases from J, with 7 bases between. Germline CDR1 reads MDHEN; CDR2 reads SYDVKM. The CDR3 covers 12 residues. The DNA for the CDR3 is TGTGCCAGCAGTTTAACGGGGAAGCCCCAGCATTTT. Residues: CASSLTGKPQHF.

This clonotype was seen only a few times. The chain couples TRBV20-1 to TRBJ1-6, with D perhaps TRBD1 (5 bases). Germline values: CDR1 DFQATT, CDR2 SNEGSKA (reference sequence). V was pared by 3 bases and J by 4 bases, with 10 bases between. The CDR3 length is 14 residues. CDR3 DNA sequence: TGCAGTGCTAGGGCGGGGGGGTATAATTCACCCCTCCACTTT. Its protein is CSARAGGYNSPLHF.

The chain links TRBV4-3 to TRBJ1-1, with TRBD1 matching 7 bases. Trimming took 3 bases from V and 2 from J; bases not matched to a gene: 12. The CDR3 spans 17 residues. Per the germline V gene, CDR1 is LGHNA and CDR2 is YSLEER. The CDR3 reads CASSHLSFRTGNTEAFF. The CDR3 DNA reads TGCGCCAGCAGCCACTTAAGTTTCAGGACAGGAAACACTGAAGCTTTCTTT.

The genes are TRBV20-1 and TRBJ2-1; D is possibly TRBD1 or TRBD2 (6 bases each). Germline CDR1 and CDR2: DFQATT and SNEGSKA (reference sequence). Trimming cost V 2 bases and J 13 bases, with 15 bases left between them. The CDR3 runs to 12 residues. CDR3 coding DNA: TGCAGTGCTAGATGGGGGGACAATCTCCAGTTCTTC. Its translation is CSARWGDNLQFF.

The V and J genes are TRBV5-8 and TRBJ1-5; D is uncertain. V dropped 0 bases and J dropped 1 base, with 8 bases sitting between them. This CDR3 has 15 amino acids. CDR1 is SGHTS, CDR2 YDEGEE, per germline. The CDR3 reads CASSLGRMSNQPQHF. CDR3 sequence (DNA): TGTGCCAGCAGCTTGGGGCGCATGAGCAATCAGCCCCAGCATTTT.

V gene TRBV6-1 combines with J gene TRBJ1-3; unclear D gene. This CDR3 has 15 residues. Germline CDR1 is MNHNS and CDR2 is SASEGT. Between the trimmed V and J ends, which lost 3 bases and 0 bases, there was a span of 9 bases. The CDR3 sequence: CASSESGNSGNTIYF. CDR3 nucleotide sequence: TGTGCCAGCAGTGAGTCCGGGAACTCTGGAAACACCATATATTTT.

A remark on this clonotype: The CDR3 carries no conserved terminal phenylalanine or tryptophan, so it likely arises from a read error. The genes are TRBV11-2 and TRBJ1-1, with D unclear. V was pared by 3 bases and J by 1 base, with 9 bases between. The CDR3 is 14 residues long. Germline V gene sequence: CDR1 SGHAT, CDR2 FQNNGV. DNA of the CDR3: TGTGCCAGCAGCTTTGGGCGGGAGAACACTGAAGCTTTCCTT. It translates to CASSFGRENTEAFL.

The chain combines TRBV5-1 with TRBJ2-7, with 14 bases identical to TRBD2. Germline trimming cut 1 base from V and 0 bases from J; bases unmatched to any gene: 6. CDR1 and CDR2 from the germline V gene are SGHRS and YFSETQ. The CDR3 sequence is 18 residues long. The CDR3 nucleotides are TGCGCCAGCAGCTTGCCGGGACTAGCGGGGGCTTTCTCCTACGAGCAGTACTTC. Its protein product is CASSLPGLAGAFSYEQYF.

The rearrangement joins TRBV30 to TRBJ1-5; 7 bases line up with TRBD1. CDR1 and CDR2 (germline): GTSNPN, SVGIG (reference sequence). V shed 1 base, J shed 2 bases, and the junction held 2 bases outside the gene matches. The CDR3 totals 14 residues. CDR3 DNA sequence: TGTGCCTGGAGTGCTGACAGGGGCAATCAGCCCCAGCATTTT. It encodes CAWSADRGNQPQHF.